This note documents a single T cell receptor beta chain sequence. Its antigen is not identified. This sample stems from a study of identical twins. Points from the study as a whole: Out-of-frame alpha sequences shared by twins showed excess low generation probability. Cord blood beta clonotypes present at high abundance carried fewer insertions; no such pattern appeared in memory repertoires.

Unique molecular identifiers were present on cDNA, and template switching added a universal primer site. TCRdb used MiXCR to reprocess the 5' RACE reads, holding one entry per CDR3 protein. The table records some 600,000 distinct CDR3 sequences, 7% to 7.5% of them present only once. This CDR3 contains 14 residues. V lost 3 bases, J lost 0 bases, and 8 bases lay in between. This same sample was also taken into another study, of yellow fever vaccine responses in identical twins.

The source material was PBMCs. The chain links TRBV12-3 or TRBV12-4 to TRBJ1-2; tentative D call: TRBD1 (5 bases). The sequence derives from a woman under 30 in good health. CDR3 bases: TGTGCCAGCAGTTTGGCGGGACCTAACTATGGCTACACCTTC. It translates to CASSLAGPNYGYTF.